This TCR beta chain was obtained from a study of blood T cell repertoires in COVID-19. The overall study: The origin of the acute and convalescent COVID-19 samples was the United States, Italy and Spain. The cDNA or gDNA used as material had been derived from T cells, B-cell-depleted T cells, or PBMCs.

The V segment lost 3 bases and the J segment 1 base; nucleotides outside the gene matches: 5. The CDR3 is 15 amino acids. Per the germline V gene, CDR1 is LNHDA and CDR2 is SQIVND (reference sequence). As originally analysed: The authors estimated nucleated cell counts from reference gene primer amplification. This table comes from immunoSEQ multiplex PCR, and its TCRdb copy is limited to in-frame clones, with some not included. The V and J calls and clone size are taken from that table; D and trimming were inferred from the DNA. The sample consists of some 120,000 clones, roughly 90% of them appearing once.

The sequence was collected from a man aged 50 to 59 with acute or convalescent COVID-19. This rearrangement joins TRBV19 to TRBJ1-1, with 7 nucleotides matching TRBD1. Material: peripheral blood. CDR3 sequence reads: CASSITGTENTEAFF. DNA for the CDR3: TGTGCCAGTAGTATCACCGGGACAGAGAACACTGAAGCTTTCTTT.